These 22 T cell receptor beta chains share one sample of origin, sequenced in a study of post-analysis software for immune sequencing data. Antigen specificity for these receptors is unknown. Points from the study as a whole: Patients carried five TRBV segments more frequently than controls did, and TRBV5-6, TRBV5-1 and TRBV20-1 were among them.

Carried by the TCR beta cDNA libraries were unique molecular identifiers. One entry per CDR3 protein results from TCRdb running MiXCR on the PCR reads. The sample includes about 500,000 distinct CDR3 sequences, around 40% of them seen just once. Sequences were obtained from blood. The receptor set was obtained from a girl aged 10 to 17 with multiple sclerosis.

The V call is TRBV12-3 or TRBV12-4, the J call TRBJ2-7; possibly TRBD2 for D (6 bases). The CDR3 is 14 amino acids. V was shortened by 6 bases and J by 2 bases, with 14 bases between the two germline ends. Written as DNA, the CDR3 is TGTGCCAGCAGGCCCGGCCAGCGGGCCTACGAGCAGTACTTC. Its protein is CASRPGQRAYEQYF.

The CDR3 bases are TGCGCCAGCAGCTTTTATGGAGGGACCTACGAGCAGTACTTC. The encoded protein is CASSFYGGTYEQYF. This chain joins TRBV5-1 and TRBJ2-7; tentative D call: TRBD2 (6 bases). The CDR3 totals 14 residues. CDR1 is SGHRS and CDR2 is YFSETQ in the germline V gene. Between the trimmed V and J ends, which lost 2 bases and 2 bases, there was a span of 11 bases.

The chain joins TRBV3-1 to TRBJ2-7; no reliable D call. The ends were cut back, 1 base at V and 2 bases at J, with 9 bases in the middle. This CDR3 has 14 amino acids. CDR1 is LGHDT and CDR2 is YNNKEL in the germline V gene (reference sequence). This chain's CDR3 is CASSQVQPTYEQYF. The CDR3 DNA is TGTGCCAGCAGCCAAGTACAGCCAACCTACGAGCAGTACTTC.

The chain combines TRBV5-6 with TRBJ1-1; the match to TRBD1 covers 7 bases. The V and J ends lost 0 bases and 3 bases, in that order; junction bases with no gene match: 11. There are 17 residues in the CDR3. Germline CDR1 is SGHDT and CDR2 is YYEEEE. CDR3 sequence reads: CASSLGQGPGRDTEAFF. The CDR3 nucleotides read TGTGCCAGCAGCTTGGGACAGGGCCCCGGCCGGGACACTGAAGCTTTCTTT. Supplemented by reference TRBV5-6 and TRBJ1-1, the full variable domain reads DAGVTQSPTHLIKTRGQQVTLRCSPKSGHDTVSWYQQALGQGPQFIFQYYEEEERQRGNFPDRFSGHQFPNYSSELNVNALLLGDSALYLCASSLGQGPGRDTEAFFGQGTRLTVV.

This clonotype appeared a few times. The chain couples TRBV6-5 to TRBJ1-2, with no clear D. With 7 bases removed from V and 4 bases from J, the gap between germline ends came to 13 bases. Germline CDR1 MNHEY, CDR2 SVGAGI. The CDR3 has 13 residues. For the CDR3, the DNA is TGTGCCAGCAACCCGGGCGGTCTCTATGGCTACACCTTC. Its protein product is CASNPGGLYGYTF.

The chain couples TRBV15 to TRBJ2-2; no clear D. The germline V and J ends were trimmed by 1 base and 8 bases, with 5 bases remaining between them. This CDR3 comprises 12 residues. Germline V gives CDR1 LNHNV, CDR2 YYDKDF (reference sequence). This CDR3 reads CATSRVGGELFF. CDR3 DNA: TGTGCCACCAGCAGAGTGGGTGGGGAGCTGTTTTTT.

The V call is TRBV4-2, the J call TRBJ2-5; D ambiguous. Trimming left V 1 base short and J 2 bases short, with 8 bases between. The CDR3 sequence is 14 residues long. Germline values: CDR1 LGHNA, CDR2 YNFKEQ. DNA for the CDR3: TGTGCCAGCAGCCAAGCGCACTCACAAGAGACCCAGTACTTC. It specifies CASSQAHSQETQYF.

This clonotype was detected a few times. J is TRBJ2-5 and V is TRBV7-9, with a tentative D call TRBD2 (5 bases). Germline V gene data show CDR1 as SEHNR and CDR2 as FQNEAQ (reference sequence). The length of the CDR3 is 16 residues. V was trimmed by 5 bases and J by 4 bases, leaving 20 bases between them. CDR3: CASSASGSRGGETQYF. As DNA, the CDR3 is TGTGCCAGCAGCGCATCGGGTTCCCGGGGTGGAGAGACCCAGTACTTC.

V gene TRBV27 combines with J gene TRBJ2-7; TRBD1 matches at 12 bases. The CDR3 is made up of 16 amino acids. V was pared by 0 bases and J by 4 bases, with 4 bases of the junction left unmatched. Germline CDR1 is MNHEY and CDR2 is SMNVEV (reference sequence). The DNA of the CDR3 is TGTGCCAGCAGTTTATCTGGGGACAGGGGGCGGTACGAGCAGTACTTC. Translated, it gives CASSLSGDRGRYEQYF.

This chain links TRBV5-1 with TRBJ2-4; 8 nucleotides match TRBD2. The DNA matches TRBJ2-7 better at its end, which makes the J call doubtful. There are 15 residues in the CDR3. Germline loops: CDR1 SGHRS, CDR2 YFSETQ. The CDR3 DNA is TGCGCCAGCAGCTTGTATGCGGGAGGATCCTACGAGCAGTACTTC. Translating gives CASSLYAGGSYEQYF.

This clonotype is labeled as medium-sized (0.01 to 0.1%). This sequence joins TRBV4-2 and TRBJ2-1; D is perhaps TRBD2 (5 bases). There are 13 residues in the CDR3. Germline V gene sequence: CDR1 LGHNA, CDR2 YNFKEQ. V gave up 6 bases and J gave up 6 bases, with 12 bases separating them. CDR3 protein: CASRGEGSNEQFF. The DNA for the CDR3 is TGTGCCAGCAGGGGCGAGGGTAGCAATGAGCAGTTCTTC.

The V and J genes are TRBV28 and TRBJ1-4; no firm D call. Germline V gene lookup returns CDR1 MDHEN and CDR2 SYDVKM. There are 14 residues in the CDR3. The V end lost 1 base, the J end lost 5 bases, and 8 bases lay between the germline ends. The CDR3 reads CASSLSGSNEKLFF. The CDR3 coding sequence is TGTGCCAGCAGTTTATCAGGATCAAATGAAAAACTGTTTTTT.

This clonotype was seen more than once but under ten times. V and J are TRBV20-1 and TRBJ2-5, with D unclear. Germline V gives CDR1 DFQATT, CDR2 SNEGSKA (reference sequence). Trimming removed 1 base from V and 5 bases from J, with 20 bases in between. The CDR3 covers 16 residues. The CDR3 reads CSARAGFLSKVETQYF. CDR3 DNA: TGCAGTGCTAGAGCCGGATTTCTATCGAAGGTGGAGACCCAGTACTTC.

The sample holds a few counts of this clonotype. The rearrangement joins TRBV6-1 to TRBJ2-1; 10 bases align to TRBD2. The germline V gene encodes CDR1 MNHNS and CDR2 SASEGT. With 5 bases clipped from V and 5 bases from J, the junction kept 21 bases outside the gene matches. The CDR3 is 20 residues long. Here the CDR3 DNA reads TGTGCCAGCAGTCCAGTCCCGGGACAGAAACTAGCGGGGCTCGACAATGAGCAGTTCTTC. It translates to CASSPVPGQKLAGLDNEQFF.

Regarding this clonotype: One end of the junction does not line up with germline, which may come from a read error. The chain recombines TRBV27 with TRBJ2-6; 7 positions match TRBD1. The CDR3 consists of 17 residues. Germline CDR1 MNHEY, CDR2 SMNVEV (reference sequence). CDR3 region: CASSPDRNHFGANVRTF. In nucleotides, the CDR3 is TGTGCCAGCAGTCCGGACAGGAACCATTTTGGGGCCAACGTCCGGACTTTC.

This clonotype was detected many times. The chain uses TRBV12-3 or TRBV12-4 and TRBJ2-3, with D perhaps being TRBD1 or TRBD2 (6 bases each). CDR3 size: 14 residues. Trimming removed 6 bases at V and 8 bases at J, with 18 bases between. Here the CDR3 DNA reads TGTGCCAGCAGCTTCGAGGGGGGAACGGCTACGCAGTATTTT. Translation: CASSFEGGTATQYF.

In nucleotides, the CDR3 is TGTGCCAGCAGCGTCGTACAGGAGACGAACACTGAAGCTTTCTTT. Its translation: CASSVVQETNTEAFF. The chain uses TRBV9 and TRBJ1-1; TRBD1 is a possible D gene (5 bases). This CDR3 is built from 15 residues. The V and J ends lost 2 bases and 1 base respectively, with 12 bases between them. CDR1 and CDR2 (germline): SGDLS, YYNGEE.

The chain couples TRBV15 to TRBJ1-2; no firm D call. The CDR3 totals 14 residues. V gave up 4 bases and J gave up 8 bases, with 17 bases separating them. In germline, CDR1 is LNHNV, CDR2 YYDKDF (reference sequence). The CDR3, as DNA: TGTGCCACCAGCACCCAGGAGCGAGGGAGGGGCTACACCTTC. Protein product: CATSTQERGRGYTF.

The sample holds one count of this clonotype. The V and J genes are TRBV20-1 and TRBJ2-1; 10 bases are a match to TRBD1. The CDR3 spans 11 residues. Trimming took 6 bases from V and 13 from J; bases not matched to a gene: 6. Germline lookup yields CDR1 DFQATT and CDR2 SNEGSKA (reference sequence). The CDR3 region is CSAPDRGIQFF. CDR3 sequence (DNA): TGCAGTGCGCCGGACAGGGGGATCCAGTTCTTC.

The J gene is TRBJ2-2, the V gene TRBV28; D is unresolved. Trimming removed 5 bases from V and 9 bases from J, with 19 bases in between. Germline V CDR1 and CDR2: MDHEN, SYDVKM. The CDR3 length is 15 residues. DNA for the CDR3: TGTGCCAGCAGTCCACCAGCGCTTCTTTCCCGGGAGCTGTTTTTT. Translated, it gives CASSPPALLSRELFF.

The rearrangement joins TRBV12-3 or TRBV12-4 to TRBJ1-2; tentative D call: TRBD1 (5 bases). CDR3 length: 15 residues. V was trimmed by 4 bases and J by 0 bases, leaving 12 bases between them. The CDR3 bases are TGTGCCAGCAGTTCCCACAGGCGCACTAACTATGGCTACACCTTC. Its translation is CASSSHRRTNYGYTF.

DNA for the CDR3: TGTGCCAGCAGGACAATCCCGGGAGGAACCGACGAGCAGTACTTC. As protein: CASRTIPGGTDEQYF. The gene calls are TRBV2 and TRBJ2-7; 7 nucleotides line up with TRBD2. Germline CDR1 is SNHLY and CDR2 is FYNNEI. The CDR3 totals 15 residues. V dropped 6 bases and J dropped 5; count of bases not matched to a gene: 13.